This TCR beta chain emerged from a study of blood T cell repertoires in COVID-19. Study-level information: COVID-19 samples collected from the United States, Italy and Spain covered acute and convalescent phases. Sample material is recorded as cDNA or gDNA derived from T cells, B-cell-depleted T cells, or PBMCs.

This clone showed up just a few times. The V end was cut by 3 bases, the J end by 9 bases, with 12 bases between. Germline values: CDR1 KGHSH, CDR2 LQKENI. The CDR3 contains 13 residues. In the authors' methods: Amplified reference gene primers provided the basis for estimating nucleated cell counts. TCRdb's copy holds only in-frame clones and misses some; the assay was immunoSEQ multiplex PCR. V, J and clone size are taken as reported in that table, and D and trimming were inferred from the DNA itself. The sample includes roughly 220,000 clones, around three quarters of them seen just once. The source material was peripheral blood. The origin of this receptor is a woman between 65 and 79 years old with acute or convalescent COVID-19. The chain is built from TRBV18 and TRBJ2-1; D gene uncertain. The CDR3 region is CASSPRDGGEQFF. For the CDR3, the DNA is TGTGCCAGCTCACCTCGAGACGGCGGTGAGCAGTTCTTC.